The 9 T cell receptor beta chains reported below all come from one sample, sequenced in a study of CD8+ T cells in alopecia areata. Noted treatment: oral pan-JAK inhibitor, 5-10 mg twice daily. Following extraction, RNA underwent reverse transcription to cDNA, which served as the sequencing template. The table came from immunoSEQ multiplex PCR; TCRdb's copy has only in-frame clones and leaves some out. The table records 200,000 to 250,000 clones, around two fifths of them present only once. The sample here was CD4+ T cells sorted from blood, taken between weeks 30 and 35, from a patient treated with tofacitinib. Source of these receptors: a human donor with alopecia areata.

The chain employs TRBV4-2 and TRBJ2-5; TRBD2 agrees at 12 bases. The junction had 3 bases not matched to a gene; V was cut back by 0 bases and J by 4 bases. There are 16 residues in the CDR3. Germline lookup yields CDR1 LGHNA and CDR2 YNFKEQ. CDR3 coding DNA: TGTGCCAGCAGCCAAGACCCGGGACTAGCGGGAGAGACCCAGTACTTC. Its translation is CASSQDPGLAGETQYF.

The chain has TRBV4-1 and TRBJ2-1, with unresolved D. The CDR3 totals 16 residues. CDR1 is MGHRA and CDR2 is YSYEKL in the germline V gene. Trimming left V 1 base short and J 4 bases short, with 14 bases between. CDR3: CASSQVFERRYNEQFF. CDR3 in DNA: TGCGCCAGCAGCCAAGTCTTCGAGCGCCGATACAATGAGCAGTTCTTC.

The CDR3: CASSLIVGTGGNEQFF. The CDR3, as DNA: TGTGCCAGCAGCTTAATCGTGGGGACAGGGGGCAATGAGCAGTTCTTC. The V gene is TRBV7-6, the J gene TRBJ2-1; 11 nucleotides line up with TRBD1. The germline V gene has CDR1 SGHVS and CDR2 FNYEAQ. J lost 6 bases, V lost 2 bases, and 6 bases had no gene match. The CDR3 spans 16 residues.

This sequence joins TRBV18 and TRBJ1-5, with 8 bases that match TRBD1. Germline loops: CDR1 KGHSH, CDR2 LQKENI. Trimming removed 3 bases from V and 7 bases from J; junction bases left unmatched: 5. The CDR3 length is 14 residues. The CDR3 region is CASSPTGVGQPQHF. DNA of the CDR3: TGTGCCAGCTCACCGACAGGGGTGGGGCAGCCCCAGCATTTT. Together with reference TRBV18 and TRBJ1-5, the CDR3 gives the full variable domain: NAGVMQNPRHLVRRRGQEARLRCSPMKGHSHVYWYRQLPEEGLKFMVYLQKENIIDESGMPKERFSAEFPKEGPSILRIQQVVRGDSAAYFCASSPTGVGQPQHFGDGTRLSIL.

On this clone itself: The same CDR3 can be traced to other DNA sequences in this sample. This sequence joins TRBV29-1 and TRBJ1-6, with 8 bases fitting TRBD1. The CDR3 consists of 13 residues. The J segment lost 10 bases and the V segment lost 4 bases, leaving 6 bases of the junction unmatched. CDR1 and CDR2 from the germline V gene are SQVTM and ANQGSEA. CDR3 nucleotides: TGCAGCGTTGTGGACAGGGAGGGGTCACCCCTCCACTTT. The encoded protein is CSVVDREGSPLHF.

The chain has TRBV9 and TRBJ1-1; no firm D call. The CDR3 sequence is 15 residues long. Germline V CDR1 and CDR2: SGDLS, YYNGEE. V gave up 4 bases and J gave up 4 bases, with 17 bases separating them. Here the CDR3 DNA reads TGTGCCAGCAGCACTAGGTCTTCGGAGGGCACTGAAGCTTTCTTT. This gives the protein CASSTRSSEGTEAFF.

The J gene is TRBJ2-7, the V gene TRBV4-1; 7 nucleotides align to TRBD1. CDR3 length equals 18 residues. Germline CDR1 and CDR2: MGHRA and YSYEKL. The V segment lost 1 base and the J segment 1 base; nucleotides outside the gene matches: 13. As DNA, the CDR3 is TGCGCCAGCAGCCAAGTGCAGGTAAAGGGGGCACGTTCCTACGAGCAGTACTTC. The encoded protein is CASSQVQVKGARSYEQYF.

This rearrangement joins TRBV30 to TRBJ2-3; 7 nucleotides align to TRBD2. Germline CDR1 reads GTSNPN; CDR2 reads SVGIG (reference sequence). The CDR3 consists of 14 residues. V gave up 2 bases and J gave up 3 bases; unmatched junction bases: 5. CDR3 nucleotide sequence: TGTGCCTGGAGTAGCCAGGGAGGGACAGATACGCAGTATTTT. Translated: CAWSSQGGTDTQYF.

This chain connects TRBV6-1 to TRBJ2-3, with D unclear. Between the trimmed V and J ends, which lost 1 base and 6 bases, there was a span of 8 bases. The CDR3 is 13 residues long. Germline CDR1 and CDR2: MNHNS and SASEGT. CDR3 nucleotides: TGTGCCAGCAGTGAAGGATATGGGGATACGCAGTATTTT. The encoded protein is CASSEGYGDTQYF.